This is a list of T cell receptor beta chains from one sample in a study of early T cells in non-severe SARS-CoV-2 infection. TCRdb reprocessed the 5' RACE reads via MiXCR and lists one record per CDR3 protein. The profile shows fewer than 80,000 distinct CDR3 sequences, about 12% of them singletons. Sample: whole blood, taken at baseline. These receptors came from an adult who was a healthcare worker with PCR-confirmed SARS-CoV-2 infection or an uninfected control (not recorded which). The donor label of this sample is uncertain. Each CDR3 is given with its conserved first and last residue. D genes are given only for firm matches. Where a row states a size, it is once, few, many or the class of an expanded clone; other rows omit it.

d_gene,abundance,j_gene,v_gene,CDR3nt,CDR3aa
NA,NA,TRBJ2-3,TRBV5-1,TGCGCCAGCAGCTTGCAGGGCGCTAGCACAGATACGCAGTATTTT,CASSLQGASTDTQYF
TRBD1,NA,TRBJ1-1,TRBV6-2/TRBV6-3,TGTGCCAGCAGTTACCCCCGGGACAGGGGCACTGAAGCTTTCTTT,CASSYPRDRGTEAFF
NA,NA,TRBJ1-2,TRBV10-3,TGTGCCATCAGTGAGTCTACGGGGGCGACTGGCTACACCTTC,CAISESTGATGYTF
NA,NA,TRBJ1-4,TRBV21-1,TGTGCCAGCAGCAAAGAGGGGACGGAGAATGAAAAACTGTTTTTT,CASSKEGTENEKLFF
NA,NA,TRBJ1-2,TRBV6-1,TGTGCCAGCAGTTATACAGGGAAAAACTATGGCTACACCTTC,CASSYTGKNYGYTF
NA,NA,TRBJ1-2,TRBV7-3,TGTGCCAGCAGCTTAAATGAGGGGCGGAACTATGGCTACACCTTC,CASSLNEGRNYGYTF
TRBD1,few,TRBJ2-1,TRBV14,TGTGCCAGCAGCCTCCACAGGGGGTCTTTTTACAATGAGCAGTTCTTC,CASSLHRGSFYNEQFF
NA,NA,TRBJ2-3,TRBV20-1,TGCAGTGCTAGAGTTGGGCAGGTTCCAGATACGCAGTATTTT,CSARVGQVPDTQYF
TRBD2,NA,TRBJ2-3,TRBV18,TGTGCCAGCTCACCGCTCTCTAGCGGGGTAAACACAGATACGCAGTATTTT,CASSPLSSGVNTDTQYF
NA,few,TRBJ2-2,TRBV6-2/TRBV6-3,TGTGCCAGCAGTTACTTGATAACGACTAGTGCCACCGGGGAGCTGTTTTTT,CASSYLITTSATGELFF
TRBD1,NA,TRBJ2-1,TRBV11-2,TGTGCCAGCAGCTTGTCGGACAGGGAGCAGTTCTTC,CASSLSDREQFF
NA,NA,TRBJ1-5,TRBV11-2,TGTGCCAGCAGCTTAGAACGCAATCAGCCCCAGCATTTT,CASSLERNQPQHF
NA,many,TRBJ2-3,TRBV10-2,TGCGCCACCACGGAGAGTCCGTCTTCCACAGATACGCAGTATTTT,CATTESPSSTDTQYF
NA,few,TRBJ1-6,TRBV5-6,TGTGCCAGCACTCAACAGTACTATAATTCACCCCTCCACTTT,CASTQQYYNSPLHF
NA,NA,TRBJ1-1,TRBV28,TGTGCCAGCAGTTTAACCTGGGCAGGGGTAGAGAGCACTGAAGCTTTCTTT,CASSLTWAGVESTEAFF
NA,few,TRBJ1-1,TRBV6-2/TRBV6-3,TGTGCCAGCAGTGAGACGCGCACTGAAGCTTTCTTT,CASSETRTEAFF
NA,few,TRBJ2-3,TRBV20-1,TGCAGTGCCTATGCACAACGACTCAGCACTAGCACAGATACGCAGTATTTT,CSAYAQRLSTSTDTQYF
NA,NA,TRBJ2-3,TRBV5-1,TGCGCCAGCAGCTTGGAAGTCCTTGGACAGAGGCAGTATTTT,CASSLEVLGQRQYF
NA,NA,TRBJ2-1,TRBV5-1,TGCGCCAGCAGAGAACAGGACGACAATGAGCAGTTCTTC,CASREQDDNEQFF
TRBD1,few,TRBJ1-2,TRBV10-3,TGTGCCATCCCCGGGACAGATAACTATGGCTACACCTTC,CAIPGTDNYGYTF
NA,NA,TRBJ2-2,TRBV7-8,TGTGCCAGCAGCCCCCATTTGGGGGGTAACACCGGGGAGCTGTTTTTT,CASSPHLGGNTGELFF
NA,many,TRBJ2-2,TRBV19,TGTGCGGGGGTCGCGAACACCGGGGAGCTGTTTTTT,CAGVANTGELFF
NA,few,TRBJ1-4,TRBV11-2,TGTGCCAGCAGAACATTGGGGGGACCTAATGAAAAACTGTTTTTT,CASRTLGGPNEKLFF
TRBD2,NA,TRBJ2-1,TRBV5-1,TGCGCCAGCAGCGCCCGGGCTAGCGGGGGGTCGAGCTCCTACAATGAGCAGTTCTTC,CASSARASGGSSSYNEQFF
NA,few,TRBJ1-5,TRBV10-2,TGCGCCAGCAGTCAGGGGCTTAACAATCAGCCCCAGCATTTT,CASSQGLNNQPQHF
NA,NA,TRBJ1-3,TRBV12-3/TRBV12-4,TGTGCCAGCAGTTTAACGGGGGCGAAAGGAAACACCATATATTTT,CASSLTGAKGNTIYF
NA,few,TRBJ1-6,TRBV20-1,TGCAGTGCTAGAGTAGGGTACAATTCACCCCTCCACTTT,CSARVGYNSPLHF
TRBD1,NA,TRBJ2-6,TRBV7-2,TGTGCCAGCAGGGGCAGGGGGCCAGGGGCCAACGTCCTGACTTTC,CASRGRGPGANVLTF
NA,NA,TRBJ2-5,TRBV30,TGTGCCTGGAATCTCGGGGTGCAAGAGACCCAGTACTTC,CAWNLGVQETQYF
NA,few,TRBJ1-1,TRBV11-2,TGTGCCAGCAGCTCGACAGACGACACTGAAGCTTTCTTT,CASSSTDDTEAFF
TRBD1,NA,TRBJ2-3,TRBV27,TGTGCCAGCGGCCTCGGGACAGGGGATATGGTCTCAGATACGCAGTATTTT,CASGLGTGDMVSDTQYF
NA,few,TRBJ1-2,TRBV5-4,TGTGCCAGCAGCTGGGGATGGGGGAGAAGCTACACCTTC,CASSWGWGRSYTF
NA,NA,TRBJ2-3,TRBV5-1,TGCGCCAGCAGCTTCCAAGATACGCAGTATTTT,CASSFQDTQYF
NA,NA,TRBJ2-1,TRBV30,TGTGCCTGGAGTGTACATCGGGGAAATGAGCAGTTCTTC,CAWSVHRGNEQFF
NA,few,TRBJ1-6,TRBV11-2,TGTGCCAGCAGCTTAGGTCGGGGTTTAGGATCACCCCTCCACTTT,CASSLGRGLGSPLHF
TRBD1,many,TRBJ2-2,TRBV3-1,TGTGCCAGCAGCCCACGGGACAGGGGGTTGTCTAGCACCGGGGAGCTGTTTTTT,CASSPRDRGLSSTGELFF
TRBD1,NA,TRBJ2-3,TRBV10-2,TGCGCCAGCACCAGGCCGGGACAGGGGGCACGAGATACGCAGTATTTT,CASTRPGQGARDTQYF
NA,few,TRBJ2-2,TRBV30,TGTGCCTGGAGTGTAGGAGACACCGGGGAGCTGTTTTTT,CAWSVGDTGELFF
NA,few,TRBJ1-1,TRBV7-8,TGTGCCAGCAGCTTAGACAGGCGATTGAACACTGAAGCTTTCTTT,CASSLDRRLNTEAFF
NA,NA,TRBJ2-3,TRBV10-2,TGCGCCAGCAGGCACCTAGAGGCAGATACGCAGTATTTT,CASRHLEADTQYF
NA,NA,TRBJ1-5,TRBV6-4,TGTGCCAGCAGTGTAAACAGGCCGCAGACAGAGAATAGCAATCAGCCCCAGCATTTT,CASSVNRPQTENSNQPQHF
NA,once,TRBJ1-2,TRBV12-3/TRBV12-4,TGTGCCAGCAGTCCCCCCCCGGTTGGCTATGGCTACACCTTC,CASSPPPVGYGYTF